The source of this TCR beta chain is a study of blood T cell repertoires in COVID-19. Turning to the study itself: PBMCs, B-cell-depleted T cells, or T cells provided the cDNA or gDNA that made up the material.

Sequenced by immunoSEQ multiplex PCR; TCRdb stores in-frame clones only, minus some. Found here are nearly 250,000 clones, roughly 88% of them singletons; the top ten hold roughly 2%. After removal of 4 bases from V and 2 bases from J, the junction contained 3 bases not matched to a gene. CDR1 is LNHDA and CDR2 is SQIVND in the germline V gene (reference sequence). The CDR3 has 14 residues. This clone was counted a few times. Either two negative PCRs, clearance, or symptom resolution qualified Cohort 3 donors as recovered. This chain links TRBV19 with TRBJ2-3; 7 nucleotides align to TRBD2. Sequencing was carried out using PBMCs or T cells enriched from blood (not recorded which). This TCR derives from a woman between 50 and 59 years old who had recovered from COVID-19. The CDR3 sequence is CASSRAGNTDTQYF. CDR3 DNA: TGTGCCAGTAGTAGAGCGGGGAACACAGATACGCAGTATTTT. The full variable domain, its missing parts supplied by reference TRBV19 and TRBJ2-3, is DGGITQSPKYLFRKEGQNVTLSCEQNLNHDAMYWYRQDPGQGLRLIYYSQIVNDFQKGDIAEGYSVSREKKESFPLTVTSAQKNPTAFYLCASSRAGNTDTQYFGPGTRLTVL.